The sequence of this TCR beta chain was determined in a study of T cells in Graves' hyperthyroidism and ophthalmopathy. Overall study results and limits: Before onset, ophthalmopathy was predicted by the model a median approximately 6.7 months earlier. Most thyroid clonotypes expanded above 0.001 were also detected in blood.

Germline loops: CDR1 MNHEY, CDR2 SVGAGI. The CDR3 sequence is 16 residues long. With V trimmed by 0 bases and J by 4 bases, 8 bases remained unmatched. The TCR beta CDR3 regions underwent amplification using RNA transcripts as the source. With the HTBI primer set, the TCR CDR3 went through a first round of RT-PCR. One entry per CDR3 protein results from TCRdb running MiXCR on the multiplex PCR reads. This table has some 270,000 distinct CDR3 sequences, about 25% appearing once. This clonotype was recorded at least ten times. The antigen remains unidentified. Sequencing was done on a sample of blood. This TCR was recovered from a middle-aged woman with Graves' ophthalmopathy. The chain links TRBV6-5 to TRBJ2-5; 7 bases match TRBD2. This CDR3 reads CASSYSLAGVTETQYF. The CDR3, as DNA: TGTGCCAGCAGTTACTCGCTCGCGGGAGTAACAGAGACCCAGTACTTC.